This TCR beta chain is from a study of blood T cell repertoires in COVID-19. Source study methods: Amplified reference gene primers provided the basis for estimating nucleated cell counts. Sequencing used immunoSEQ multiplex PCR; TCRdb keeps in-frame clones, though not all of them. The V and J calls and clone size come from that table; D and trimming were worked out from the DNA. The table includes 200,000 to 300,000 clones, roughly 91% detected once. V dropped 1 base and J dropped 0 bases, with 15 bases sitting between them. Germline V gene data show CDR1 as GTSNPN and CDR2 as SVGIG (reference sequence). The CDR3 has 16 amino acids. Participants' own reports of clinical history determined their cohort assignment.

This receptor was obtained from a woman in her twenties or thirties who had recovered from COVID-19. This chain connects TRBV30 to TRBJ1-1; D is perhaps TRBD1 (5 bases). Sample: PBMCs or T cells enriched from blood (not recorded which). DNA for the CDR3: TGTGCCTGGAGTGCCAGATGGGGCGAAATGAACACTGAAGCTTTCTTT. It specifies CAWSARWGEMNTEAFF.